This T cell receptor (beta chain) was captured by sequencing in a study of T cells in Graves' hyperthyroidism and ophthalmopathy. Reasons for excluding patients were uncontrolled infection, other autoimmune disease, pregnancy or lactation. This sample holds PBMCs from roughly 10 ml fresh peripheral blood. Study results and caveats: Before onset, ophthalmopathy was predicted by the model a median about six months earlier.

Researchers amplified the TCR beta CDR3 regions from RNA transcripts. TCR CDR3 underwent first-round RT-PCR with the HTBI primer set. TCRdb reprocessed the multiplex PCR reads via MiXCR and lists one record per CDR3 protein. The table has about 300,000 distinct CDR3 sequences, roughly a fifth seen once. This clonotype was recorded a few times. Its antigen is undetermined. The sequencing sample was made of blood. The clonotype originates from a middle-aged man with Graves' ophthalmopathy.

CDR3 region: CASSPETLTVGYTF. Here the CDR3 DNA reads TGCGCCAGCAGCCCTGAAACCCTGACGGTTGGCTACACCTTC. The chain recombines TRBV4-1 with TRBJ1-2; D gene uncertain. CDR3 length: 14 residues. The V end was cut by 4 bases, the J end by 7 bases, with 16 bases between. Germline V gene lookup returns CDR1 MGHRA and CDR2 YSYEKL.